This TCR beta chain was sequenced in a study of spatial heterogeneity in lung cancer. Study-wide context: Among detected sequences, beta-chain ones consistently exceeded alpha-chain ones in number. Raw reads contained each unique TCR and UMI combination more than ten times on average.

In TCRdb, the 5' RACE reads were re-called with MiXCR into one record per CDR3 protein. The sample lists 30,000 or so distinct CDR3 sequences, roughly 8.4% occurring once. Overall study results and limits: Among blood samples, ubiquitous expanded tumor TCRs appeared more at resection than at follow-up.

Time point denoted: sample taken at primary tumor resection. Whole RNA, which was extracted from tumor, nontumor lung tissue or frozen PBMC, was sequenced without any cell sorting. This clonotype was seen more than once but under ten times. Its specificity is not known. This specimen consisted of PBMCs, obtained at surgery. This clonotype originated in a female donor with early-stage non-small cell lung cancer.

CDR3: CAISDPPGGSTDTQYF. The CDR3 nucleotides are TGTGCCATCAGTGACCCCCCAGGGGGAAGCACAGATACGCAGTATTTT. The chain is built from TRBV10-3 and TRBJ2-3; TRBD1 aligns across 7 bases. Germline-derived CDR1 and CDR2 are ENHRY and SYGVKD. V was clipped by 3 bases and J by 0 bases; unmatched bases: 6. The CDR3 is 16 amino acids.